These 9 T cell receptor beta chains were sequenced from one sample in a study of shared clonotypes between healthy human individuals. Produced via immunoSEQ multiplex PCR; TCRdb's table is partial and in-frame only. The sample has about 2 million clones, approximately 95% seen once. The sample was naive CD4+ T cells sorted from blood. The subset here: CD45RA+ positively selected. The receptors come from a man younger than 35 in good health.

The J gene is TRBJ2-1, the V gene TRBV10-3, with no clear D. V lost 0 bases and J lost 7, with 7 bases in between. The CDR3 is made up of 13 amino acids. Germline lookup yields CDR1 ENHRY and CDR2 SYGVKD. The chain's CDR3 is CAISESSKNEQFF. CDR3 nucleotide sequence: TGTGCCATCAGTGAGTCGAGCAAGAATGAGCAGTTCTTC.

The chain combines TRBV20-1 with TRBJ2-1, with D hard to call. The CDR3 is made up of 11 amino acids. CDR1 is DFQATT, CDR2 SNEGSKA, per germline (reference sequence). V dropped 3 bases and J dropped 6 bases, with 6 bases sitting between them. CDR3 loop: CSASMGNEQFF. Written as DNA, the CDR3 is TGCAGTGCTAGTATGGGCAATGAGCAGTTCTTC.

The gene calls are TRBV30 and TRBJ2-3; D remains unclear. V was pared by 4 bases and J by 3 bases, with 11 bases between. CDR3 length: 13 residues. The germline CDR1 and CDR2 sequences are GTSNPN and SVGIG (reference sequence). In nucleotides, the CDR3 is TGTGCCTGGACAAATTTACCGACAGATACGCAGTATTTT. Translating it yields CAWTNLPTDTQYF.

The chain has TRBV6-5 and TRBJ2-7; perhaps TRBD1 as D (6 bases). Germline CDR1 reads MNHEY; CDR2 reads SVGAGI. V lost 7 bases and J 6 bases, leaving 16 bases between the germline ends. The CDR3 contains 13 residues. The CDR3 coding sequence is TGTGCCAGCACCCGTGGATGGGGGCTCGAGCAGTACTTC. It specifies CASTRGWGLEQYF.

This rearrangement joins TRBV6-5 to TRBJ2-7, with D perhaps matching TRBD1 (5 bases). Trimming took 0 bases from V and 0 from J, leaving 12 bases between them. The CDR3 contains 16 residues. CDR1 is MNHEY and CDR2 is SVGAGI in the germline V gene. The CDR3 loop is CASSYSAQGGSYEQYF. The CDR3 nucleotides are TGTGCCAGCAGTTACTCGGCTCAGGGTGGCTCCTACGAGCAGTACTTC.

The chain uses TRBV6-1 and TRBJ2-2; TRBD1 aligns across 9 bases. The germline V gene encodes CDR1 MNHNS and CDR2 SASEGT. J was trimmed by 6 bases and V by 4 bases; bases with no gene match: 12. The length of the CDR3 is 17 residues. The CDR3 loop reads CASSGVTGQGNSGELFF. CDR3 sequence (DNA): TGTGCCAGCAGTGGGGTTACGGGACAGGGCAATTCCGGGGAGCTGTTTTTT.

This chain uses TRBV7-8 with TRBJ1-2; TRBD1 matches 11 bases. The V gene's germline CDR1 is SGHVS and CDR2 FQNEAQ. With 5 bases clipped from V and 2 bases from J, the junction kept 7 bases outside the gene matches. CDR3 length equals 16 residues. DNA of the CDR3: TGTGCCAGCAGCCCTAGGACAGGGGGCACGAACTATGGCTACACCTTC. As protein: CASSPRTGGTNYGYTF.

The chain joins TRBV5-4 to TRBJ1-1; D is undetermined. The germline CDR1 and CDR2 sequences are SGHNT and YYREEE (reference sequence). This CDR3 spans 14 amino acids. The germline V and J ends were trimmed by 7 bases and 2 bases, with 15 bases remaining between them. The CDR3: CASRDETTNTEAFF. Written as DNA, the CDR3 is TGTGCCAGCCGCGATGAGACTACTAACACTGAAGCTTTCTTT.

In DNA, the CDR3 is TGTGCCAGCACCCTCTATCCTATGCGATTCTCCTACGAGCAGTACTTC. This sequence encodes CASTLYPMRFSYEQYF. The rearrangement joins TRBV7-2 to TRBJ2-7; D gene ambiguous. V was trimmed by 7 bases and J by 0 bases, leaving 19 bases between them. The CDR3 has 16 residues. Germline V gene sequence: CDR1 SGHTA, CDR2 FQGNSA.